This T cell receptor (beta chain) is from a study of Tregs in tolerant kidney transplant recipients. Concerning this clone: Its matching antigen is unknown.

Profiling relied on immunoSEQ multiplex PCR, and the TCRdb table lists in-frame clones only, not all of them. The repertoire has about 31,000 clones, over 65% of them found once; the top ten carry around 2%. V shed 2 bases and J shed 3 bases, with 13 bases lying between them. The CDR3 has 15 residues. Germline CDR1 MNHEY, CDR2 SVGAGI. Sequenced sample: Tregs from blood cultured with allogeneic cells. The source of this sequence is a human donor in good health. The chain combines TRBV6-5 with TRBJ1-2; D is undetermined. For the CDR3, the DNA is TGTGCCAGCAGTTACACCTCCGACCGATACTATGGCTACACCTTC. Its translation: CASSYTSDRYYGYTF.